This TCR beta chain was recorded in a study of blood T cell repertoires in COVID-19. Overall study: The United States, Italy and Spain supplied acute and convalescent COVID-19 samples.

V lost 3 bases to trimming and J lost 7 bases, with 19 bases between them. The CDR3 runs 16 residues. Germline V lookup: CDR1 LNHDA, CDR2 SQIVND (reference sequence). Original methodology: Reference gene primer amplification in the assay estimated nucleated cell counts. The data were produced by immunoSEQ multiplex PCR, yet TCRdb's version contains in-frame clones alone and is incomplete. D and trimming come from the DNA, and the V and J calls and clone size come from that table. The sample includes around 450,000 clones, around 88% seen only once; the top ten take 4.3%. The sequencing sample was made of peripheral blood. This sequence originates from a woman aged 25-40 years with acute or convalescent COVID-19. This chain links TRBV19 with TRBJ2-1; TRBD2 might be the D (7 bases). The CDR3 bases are TGTGCCAGTAGTATCTTGGGAGGGGGGGCTCGGAATGAGCAGTTCTTC. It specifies CASSILGGGARNEQFF.